Listed below are T cell receptor beta chains from one sample, sequenced in a study of T cell repertoires in cytomegalovirus infection. In TCRdb, the reads were re-called with MiXCR into one record per CDR3 protein. Of roughly 180,000 distinct CDR3 sequences in the sample, 17% are singletons; the top ten hold under 30%. The sequenced sample was CD8+ T cells from PBMCs. The origin of the receptors is a human donor in good health (CMV status not recorded). Some clones in this sample may be carry-over from other donors' samples. Both conserved end residues are part of each CDR3. Each record gives: clone size, D gene, J gene, V gene, CDR3 protein, CDR3 DNA. D genes are given only for firm matches. Some rows mark clone size as missing; the rest say once, few, many or name a class of expanded clone.

few | . | TRBJ2-7 | TRBV5-1 | CASAETGTVLYEQYF | TGCGCCAGCGCCGAAACCGGGACGGTGCTCTACGAGCAGTACTTC
few | . | TRBJ1-1 | TRBV7-2 | CASRQGGTNTEAFF | TGTGCCAGCAGGCAGGGAGGTACGAACACTGAAGCTTTCTTT
many | TRBD1 | TRBJ2-3 | TRBV6-5 | CASSSFDRVGDTQYF | TGTGCCAGCAGTTCCTTCGACAGGGTAGGAGATACGCAGTATTTT
. | . | TRBJ2-7 | TRBV7-2 | CASSHIPGEGYYEQYF | TGTGCCAGCAGCCACATACCAGGGGAAGGGTACTACGAGCAGTACTTC
many | . | TRBJ2-1 | TRBV7-6 | CASSFPTGYHNEQFF | TGTGCCAGCAGCTTTCCCACAGGGTATCACAATGAGCAGTTCTTC
few | . | TRBJ2-2 | TRBV12-3/TRBV12-4 | CASTPNMNTGELFF | TGTGCCAGCACCCCGAATATGAACACCGGGGAGCTGTTTTTT
. | . | TRBJ2-7 | TRBV7-2 | CASSLARLPLGDEQYF | TGTGCCAGCAGCTTAGCGAGGTTGCCCCTCGGGGACGAGCAGTACTTC
. | TRBD1 | TRBJ1-1 | TRBV12-5 | CASGLHRGQSKEAFF | TGTGCTAGTGGTTTACACAGGGGCCAAAGTAAAGAAGCTTTCTTT
few | . | TRBJ2-2 | TRBV28 | CASSFWGVNTGELFF | TGTGCCAGCAGTTTTTGGGGGGTTAACACCGGGGAGCTGTTTTTT
. | . | TRBJ2-1 | TRBV11-2 | CASTPSGSSSYNEQFF | TGTGCCAGCACCCCCAGCGGGTCGAGCTCCTACAATGAGCAGTTCTTC
. | . | TRBJ2-5 | TRBV2 | CASSSYGGQETQYF | TGTGCCAGCAGTTCCTACGGAGGCCAAGAGACCCAGTACTTC
. | TRBD1 | TRBJ1-1 | TRBV5-6 | CASEQTGWNTEAFF | TGTGCCAGCGAACAGACAGGGTGGAACACTGAAGCTTTCTTT
few | TRBD1 | TRBJ1-5 | TRBV28 | CASRLGRSTGGFQPQHF | TGTGCCAGCCGCTTGGGCCGCTCCACAGGGGGCTTTCAGCCCCAGCATTTT
few | . | TRBJ2-1 | TRBV4-3 | CASSLAGTQNEQFF | TGCGCCAGCAGCCTAGCTGGGACACAGAATGAGCAGTTCTTC
few | TRBD1 | TRBJ2-2 | TRBV7-2 | CASRYGPEQGHPNTGELFF | TGTGCCAGCAGATACGGACCCGAACAGGGGCACCCGAACACCGGGGAGCTGTTTTTT
. | . | TRBJ2-7 | TRBV4-3 | CASSQGGGNEQYF | TGCGCCAGCAGCCAAGGAGGTGGGAACGAGCAGTACTTC
many | TRBD1 | TRBJ2-5 | TRBV7-8 | CASSLTQGVETQYF | TGTGCCAGCAGCCTAACTCAGGGGGTAGAGACCCAGTACTTC
. | TRBD1 | TRBJ2-3 | TRBV4-1 | CASSEGQGKDTQYF | TGCGCCAGCAGCGAAGGACAGGGGAAAGATACGCAGTATTTT
. | . | TRBJ1-2 | TRBV10-3 | CAISESAWTVESGYTF | TGTGCCATCAGTGAGTCGGCGTGGACAGTAGAGAGTGGCTACACCTTC
few | TRBD1 | TRBJ1-5 | TRBV12-5 | CASGLGDSYQPQHF | TGTGCTAGTGGTTTGGGGGACAGTTATCAGCCCCAGCATTTT
medium-sized | . | TRBJ1-5 | TRBV6-2/TRBV6-3 | CASTDPTGSDQPQHF | TGTGCCAGCACCGATCCGACAGGTTCCGATCAGCCCCAGCATTTT
. | . | TRBJ2-7 | TRBV6-2/TRBV6-3 | CASRLDNTYEQYF | TGTGCCAGCAGGCTGGACAACACCTACGAGCAGTACTTC
few | . | TRBJ2-3 | TRBV9 | CASSVPGTGTDTQYF | TGTGCCAGCAGCGTACCCGGGACCGGAACAGATACGCAGTATTTT
. | TRBD2 | TRBJ2-1 | TRBV7-8 | CASSPGLAGKDEQFF | TGTGCCAGCAGCCCGGGACTAGCAGGGAAAGATGAGCAGTTCTTC
. | . | TRBJ1-4 | TRBV28 | CASSLDVGNEKLFF | TGTGCCAGCAGTCTCGACGTAGGTAATGAAAAACTGTTTTTT
once | . | TRBJ1-1 | TRBV20-1 | CSASFITEAFF | TGCAGTGCTTCGTTCATCACTGAAGCTTTCTTT
. | . | TRBJ2-6 | TRBV6-2/TRBV6-3 | CASKGGGGGLSGANVLTF | TGTGCCAGCAAGGGCGGAGGGGGCGGGCTGTCTGGGGCCAACGTCCTGACTTTC
. | TRBD2 | TRBJ2-3 | TRBV7-2 | CASSLLAWVADTQYF | TGTGCCAGCAGCCTACTAGCGTGGGTGGCAGATACGCAGTATTTT
few | . | TRBJ2-3 | TRBV7-7 | CASSTGISSTDTQYF | TGTGCCAGCAGTACAGGGATCTCAAGCACAGATACGCAGTATTTT
. | . | TRBJ1-2 | TRBV6-2/TRBV6-3 | CASSYYGRGKDGYTF | TGTGCCAGCAGTTACTATGGCAGGGGAAAGGATGGCTACACCTTC
. | . | TRBJ1-1 | TRBV7-8 | CASSLWRDTEAFF | TGTGCCAGCAGCTTATGGCGGGACACTGAAGCTTTCTTT
. | TRBD1 | TRBJ1-2 | TRBV10-3 | CAISGDRANYGYTF | TGTGCCATCAGTGGGGACAGGGCTAACTATGGCTACACCTTC
few | TRBD1 | TRBJ1-1 | TRBV7-6 | CASSSGQQNTEAFF | TGTGCCAGCAGCTCGGGACAGCAGAACACTGAAGCTTTCTTT
. | . | TRBJ2-7 | TRBV27 | CASRNRGFYEQYF | TGTGCCAGCAGAAATAGGGGCTTCTACGAGCAGTACTTC
few | TRBD1 | TRBJ1-1 | TRBV20-1 | CSAKQGAGTEAFF | TGCAGTGCCAAACAGGGGGCGGGAACTGAAGCTTTCTTT
few | . | TRBJ2-2 | TRBV7-2 | CASSLRGLGGIYTGELFF | TGTGCCAGCAGCTTAAGAGGCCTGGGAGGCATCTACACCGGGGAGCTGTTTTTT
. | . | TRBJ1-2 | TRBV20-1 | CSARDYRGAVRYGYTF | TGCAGTGCTAGAGATTATCGGGGGGCCGTAAGGTATGGCTACACCTTC
few | TRBD1 | TRBJ2-7 | TRBV2 | CASSTYRGYEQYF | TGTGCCAGCAGTACCTACAGGGGTTACGAGCAGTACTTC
once | . | TRBJ1-6 | TRBV20-1 | CSARGSPVAENSPLHF | TGCAGTGCTAGAGGTAGTCCGGTCGCCGAAAATTCACCCCTCCACTTT
. | . | TRBJ1-3 | TRBV20-1 | CSARPMHSSPGNTIYF | TGCAGTGCTAGGCCCATGCACAGTTCTCCTGGAAACACCATATATTTT
. | TRBD1 | TRBJ1-2 | TRBV7-2 | CASSPQGTGAVHYGYTF | TGTGCCAGCAGCCCGCAGGGGACAGGGGCGGTACACTATGGCTACACCTTC
. | TRBD2 | TRBJ2-1 | TRBV4-3 | CASSQEAGGSSYNEQFF | TGCGCCAGCAGCCAAGAGGCGGGGGGGAGCTCCTACAATGAGCAGTTCTTC
few | . | TRBJ1-2 | TRBV7-9 | CASSPGQINYGYTF | TGTGCCAGCAGCCCGGGGCAGATCAATTATGGCTACACCTTC
. | TRBD1 | TRBJ1-1 | TRBV29-1 | CSVEAGGRNTEAFF | TGCAGCGTTGAGGCAGGGGGGAGGAACACTGAAGCTTTCTTT
. | . | TRBJ1-5 | TRBV7-8 | CASSLAVGGNQPQHF | TGTGCCAGCAGCTTAGCAGTTGGAGGGAATCAGCCCCAGCATTTT
few | . | TRBJ2-4 | TRBV5-5 | CASSLYPPSVGNIQYF | TGTGCCAGCAGCTTGTATCCCCCCAGCGTTGGAAACATTCAGTACTTC
. | . | TRBJ1-2 | TRBV15 | CATSRDRNERYGYTF | TGTGCCACCAGCAGAGATAGAAACGAACGGTATGGCTACACCTTC
. | TRBD2 | TRBJ2-1 | TRBV20-1 | CSARGIWEGQIWRGDYNEQFF | TGCAGTGCTAGAGGCATCTGGGAGGGCCAGATATGGCGGGGTGACTACAATGAGCAGTTCTTC
few | TRBD2 | TRBJ2-1 | TRBV7-2 | CASSSLAGAPSEQFF | TGTGCCAGCAGCTCTTTAGCGGGGGCCCCCTCTGAGCAGTTCTTC
few | . | TRBJ1-1 | TRBV20-1 | CSARDALTADEAFF | TGCAGTGCTAGAGATGCGTTGACAGCCGATGAAGCTTTCTTT